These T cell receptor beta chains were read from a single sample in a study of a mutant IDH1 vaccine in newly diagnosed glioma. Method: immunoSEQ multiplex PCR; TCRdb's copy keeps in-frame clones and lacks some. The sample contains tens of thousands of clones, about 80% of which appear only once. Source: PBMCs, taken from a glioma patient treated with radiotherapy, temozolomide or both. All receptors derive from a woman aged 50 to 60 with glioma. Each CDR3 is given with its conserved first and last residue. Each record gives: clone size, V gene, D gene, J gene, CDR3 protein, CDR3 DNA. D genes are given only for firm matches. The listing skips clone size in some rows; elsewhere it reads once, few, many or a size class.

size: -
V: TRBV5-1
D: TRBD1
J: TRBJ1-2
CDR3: CASLRTGLAGYTF
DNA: TGCGCCAGCCTACGGACAGGGCTAGCTGGCTACACCTTC

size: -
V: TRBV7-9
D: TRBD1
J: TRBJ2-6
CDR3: CASSLGQTYSGANVLTF
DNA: TGTGCCAGCAGCTTGGGACAGACCTACTCTGGGGCCAACGTCCTGACTTTC

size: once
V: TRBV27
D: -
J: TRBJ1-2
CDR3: CASSLSSSHGYTF
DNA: TGTGCCAGCAGTTTATCTTCCAGCCATGGCTACACCTTC

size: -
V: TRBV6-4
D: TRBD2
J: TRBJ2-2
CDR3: CASSDSSAPSGTGELFF
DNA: TGTGCCAGCAGTGACTCTTCGGCTCCTAGCGGAACCGGGGAGCTGTTTTTT

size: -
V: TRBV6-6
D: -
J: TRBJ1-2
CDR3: CASSTLEQEMYYGYTF
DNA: TGTGCCAGCAGTACCCTGGAACAGGAGATGTACTATGGCTACACCTTC

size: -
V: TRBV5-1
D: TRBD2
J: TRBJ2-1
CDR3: CASTPRPVAGGPEQFF
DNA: TGCGCCAGCACCCCCCGCCCGGTAGCGGGGGGGCCTGAGCAGTTCTTC

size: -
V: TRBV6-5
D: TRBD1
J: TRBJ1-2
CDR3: CATWTGSNYGYTF
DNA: TGTGCCACTTGGACAGGGTCTAACTATGGCTACACCTTC

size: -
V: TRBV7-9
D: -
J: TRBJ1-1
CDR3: CASSPLQGPVTEAFF
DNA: TGTGCCAGCAGCCCTCTACAGGGACCAGTCACTGAAGCTTTCTTT

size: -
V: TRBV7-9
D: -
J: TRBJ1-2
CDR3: CASSSLAPSVSYGYTF
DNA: TGTGCCAGCAGCTCCCTAGCTCCAAGCGTCTCCTATGGCTACACCTTC

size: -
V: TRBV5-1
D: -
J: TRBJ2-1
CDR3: CASSGLQGFVDEQFF
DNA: TGCGCCAGCAGCGGGTTACAGGGATTCGTTGATGAGCAGTTCTTC

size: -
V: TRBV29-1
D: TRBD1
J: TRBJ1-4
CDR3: CSVGTGDVNEKLFF
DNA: TGCAGCGTCGGAACAGGGGACGTAAATGAAAAACTGTTTTTT

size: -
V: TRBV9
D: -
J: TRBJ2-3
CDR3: CASSPSWAGDTQYF
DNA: TGTGCCAGCAGCCCGAGCTGGGCAGGGGATACGCAGTATTTT

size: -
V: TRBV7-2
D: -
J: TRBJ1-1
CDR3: CASSPAGGRDAEAFF
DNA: TGTGCCAGCAGCCCCGCCGGGGGGAGGGATGCTGAAGCTTTCTTT

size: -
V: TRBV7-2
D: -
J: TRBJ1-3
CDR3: CASSSRYSGNTIYF
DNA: TGTGCCAGCAGCTCGAGATACTCTGGAAACACCATATATTTT

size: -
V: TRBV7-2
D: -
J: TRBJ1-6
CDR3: CASSLVYGSDSPLHF
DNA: TGTGCCAGCAGCTTAGTTTACGGGTCTGATTCACCCCTCCACTTT

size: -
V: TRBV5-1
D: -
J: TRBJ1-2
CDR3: CASSLEGNGYTF
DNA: TGCGCCAGCAGCTTGGAAGGGAATGGCTACACCTTC

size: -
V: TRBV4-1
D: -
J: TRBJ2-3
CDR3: CASSHDSKADTQYF
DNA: TGCGCCAGCAGCCACGACTCAAAGGCCGATACGCAGTATTTT

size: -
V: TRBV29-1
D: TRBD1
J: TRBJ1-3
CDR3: CSGRTGSGNTIYF
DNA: TGCAGCGGACGGACAGGCTCTGGAAACACCATATATTTT

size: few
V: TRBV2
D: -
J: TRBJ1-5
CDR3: CASSGSPNQPQHF
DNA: TGTGCCAGCAGTGGAAGTCCGAATCAGCCCCAGCATTTT

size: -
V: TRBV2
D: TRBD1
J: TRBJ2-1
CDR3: CASSEVGQGGNEQFF
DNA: TGTGCCAGCAGTGAGGTAGGACAGGGCGGGAATGAGCAGTTCTTC

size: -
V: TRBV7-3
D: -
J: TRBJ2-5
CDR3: CASSLAAPGVRETQYF
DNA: TGTGCCAGCAGCTTAGCGGCCCCGGGGGTCAGGGAGACCCAGTACTTC

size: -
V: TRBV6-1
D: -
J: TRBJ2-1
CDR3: CASSDRPSTSSYNEQFF
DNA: TGTGCCAGCAGTGACCGTCCTAGCACCAGCTCCTACAATGAGCAGTTCTTC

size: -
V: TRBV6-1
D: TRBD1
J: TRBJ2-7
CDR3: CASSDRAQGSYEQYF
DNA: TGTGCCAGCAGCGACAGGGCTCAAGGCTCCTACGAGCAGTACTTC

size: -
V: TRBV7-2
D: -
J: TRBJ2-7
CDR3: CASSLLGYEQYF
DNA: TGTGCCAGCAGCTTATTAGGGTACGAGCAGTACTTC

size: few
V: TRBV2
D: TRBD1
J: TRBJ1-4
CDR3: CACQGGNEKLFF
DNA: TGTGCCTGTCAAGGGGGCAATGAAAAACTGTTTTTT

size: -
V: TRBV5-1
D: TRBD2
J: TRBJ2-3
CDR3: CASSTPPGLAGGSSTDTQYF
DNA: TGCGCCAGCAGCACACCCCCGGGACTAGCGGGGGGATCTAGCACAGATACGCAGTATTTT

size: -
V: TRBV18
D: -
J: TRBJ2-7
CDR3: CASRHPLSYEQYF
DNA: TGTGCCAGCCGACACCCACTCTCCTACGAGCAGTACTTC

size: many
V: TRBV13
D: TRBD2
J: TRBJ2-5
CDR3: CASSPGTSGGTREQYF
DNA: TGTGCCAGCAGCCCTGGGACTAGCGGGGGGACTAGGGAGCAGTACTTC

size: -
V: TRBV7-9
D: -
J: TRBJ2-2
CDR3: CASSLSLLTAGELFF
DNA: TGTGCCAGCAGCTTAAGCCTACTCACAGCCGGGGAGCTGTTTTTT

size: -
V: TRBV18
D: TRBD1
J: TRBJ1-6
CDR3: CASSTDRGLGSPLHF
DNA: TGTGCCAGCTCAACAGACAGGGGTTTAGGTTCACCCCTCCACTTT

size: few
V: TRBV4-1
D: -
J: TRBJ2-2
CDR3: CASSKGQKGANTGELFF
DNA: TGCGCCAGCAGTAAAGGGCAAAAGGGGGCGAACACCGGGGAGCTGTTTTTT

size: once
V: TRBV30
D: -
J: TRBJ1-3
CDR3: CAWTPRDTIYF
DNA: TGTGCCTGGACCCCCCGGGACACCATATATTTT

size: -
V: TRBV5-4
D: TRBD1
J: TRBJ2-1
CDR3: CASSLQGALDEQFF
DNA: TGTGCCAGCAGTTTACAGGGGGCATTGGATGAGCAGTTCTTC

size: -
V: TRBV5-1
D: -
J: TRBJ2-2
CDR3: CASSLALVGELFF
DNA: TGCGCCAGCAGCTTGGCGTTAGTCGGGGAGCTGTTTTTT

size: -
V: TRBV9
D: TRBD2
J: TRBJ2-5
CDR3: CASSSGGSGKTQYF
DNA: TGTGCCAGCAGCTCGGGGGGTTCGGGAAAGACCCAGTACTTC

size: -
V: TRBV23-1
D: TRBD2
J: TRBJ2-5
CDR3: CASPPPRRGFQETQYF
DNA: TGCGCCAGCCCCCCGCCTCGGCGGGGGTTCCAAGAGACCCAGTACTTC

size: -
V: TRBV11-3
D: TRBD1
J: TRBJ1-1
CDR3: CASSLEGTGLNTEAFF
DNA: TGTGCCAGCAGCTTAGAGGGGACAGGGTTGAACACTGAAGCTTTCTTT